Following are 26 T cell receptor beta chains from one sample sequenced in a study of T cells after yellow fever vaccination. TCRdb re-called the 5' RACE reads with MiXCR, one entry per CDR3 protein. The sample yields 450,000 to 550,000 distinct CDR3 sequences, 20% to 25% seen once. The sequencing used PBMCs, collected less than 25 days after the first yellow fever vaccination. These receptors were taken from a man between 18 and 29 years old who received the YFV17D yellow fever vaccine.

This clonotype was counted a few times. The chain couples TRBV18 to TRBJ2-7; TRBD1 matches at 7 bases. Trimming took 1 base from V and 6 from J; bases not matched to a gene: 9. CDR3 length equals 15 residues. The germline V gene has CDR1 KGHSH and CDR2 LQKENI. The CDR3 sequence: CASSPQGYRGSEQYF. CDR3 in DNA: TGTGCCAGCTCACCACAGGGGTACAGGGGATCCGAGCAGTACTTC.

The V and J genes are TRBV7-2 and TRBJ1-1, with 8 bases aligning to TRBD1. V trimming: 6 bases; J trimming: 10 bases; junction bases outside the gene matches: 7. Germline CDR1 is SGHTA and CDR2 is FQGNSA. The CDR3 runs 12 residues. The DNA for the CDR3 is TGTGCCAGCAGTTACAGGGGGTTTTCAGCTTTCTTT. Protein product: CASSYRGFSAFF.

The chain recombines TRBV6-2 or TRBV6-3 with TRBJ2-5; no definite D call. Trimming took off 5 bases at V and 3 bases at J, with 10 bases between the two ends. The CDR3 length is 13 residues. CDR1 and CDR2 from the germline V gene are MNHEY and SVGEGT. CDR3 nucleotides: TGTGCCAGCAGTAGAATTCTGGAAGAGACCCAGTACTTC. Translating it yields CASSRILEETQYF.

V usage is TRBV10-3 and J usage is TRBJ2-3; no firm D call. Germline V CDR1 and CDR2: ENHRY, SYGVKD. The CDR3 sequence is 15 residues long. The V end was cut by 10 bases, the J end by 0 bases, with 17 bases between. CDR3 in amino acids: CANTPHSSSTDTQYF. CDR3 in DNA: TGTGCCAACACCCCTCACAGCTCTAGCACAGATACGCAGTATTTT.

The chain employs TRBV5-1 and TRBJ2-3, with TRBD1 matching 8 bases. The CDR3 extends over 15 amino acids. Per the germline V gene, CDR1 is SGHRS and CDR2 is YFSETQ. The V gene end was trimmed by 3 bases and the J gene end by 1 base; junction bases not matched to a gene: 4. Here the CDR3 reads CASSWTGRGTDTQYF. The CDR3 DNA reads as TGCGCCAGCAGCTGGACAGGGAGAGGCACAGATACGCAGTATTTT.

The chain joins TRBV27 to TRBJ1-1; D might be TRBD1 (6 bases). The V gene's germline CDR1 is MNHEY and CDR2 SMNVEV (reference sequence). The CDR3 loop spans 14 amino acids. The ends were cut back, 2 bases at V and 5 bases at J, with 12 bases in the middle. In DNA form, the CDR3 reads TGTGCCAGCAGTTTAAATGGACAGAGTACTGAAGCTTTCTTT. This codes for CASSLNGQSTEAFF.

This CDR3 is CASSQGTGVPYEQYF. For the CDR3, the DNA is TGTGCCAGCAGCCAAGGGACAGGGGTTCCCTACGAGCAGTACTTC. The genes are TRBV3-1 and TRBJ2-7; 9 nucleotides align to TRBD1. Germline V gene lookup returns CDR1 LGHDT and CDR2 YNNKEL (reference sequence). The CDR3 runs 15 residues. Losses at the gene ends were 1 base for V and 2 bases for J; bases not matched to a gene: 3.

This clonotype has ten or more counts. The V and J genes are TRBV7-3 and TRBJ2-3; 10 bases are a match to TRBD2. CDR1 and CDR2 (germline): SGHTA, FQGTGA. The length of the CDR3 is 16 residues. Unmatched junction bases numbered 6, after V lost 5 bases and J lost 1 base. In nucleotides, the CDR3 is TGTGCCAGCAGCCCCACGCTAGCGGGGGGCACAGATACGCAGTATTTT. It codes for CASSPTLAGGTDTQYF.

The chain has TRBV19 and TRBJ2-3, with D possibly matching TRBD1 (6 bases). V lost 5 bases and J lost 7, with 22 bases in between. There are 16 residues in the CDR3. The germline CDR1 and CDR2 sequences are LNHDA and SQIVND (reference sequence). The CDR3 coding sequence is TGTGCCAGTAGTGGTATAGGGACACCGACATGGTATACGCAGTATTTT. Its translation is CASSGIGTPTWYTQYF.

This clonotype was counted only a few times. The CDR3 nucleotides are TGTGCCAGCAGTGTGGACAGGGAAGTAACTGGCGGGGAGCTGTTTTTT. Protein: CASSVDREVTGGELFF. The chain combines TRBV6-1 with TRBJ2-2; 8 bases fit TRBD1. V lost 4 bases to trimming and J lost 7 bases; unmatched junction nucleotides: 11. There are 16 residues in the CDR3. Germline CDR1 and CDR2: MNHNS and SASEGT.

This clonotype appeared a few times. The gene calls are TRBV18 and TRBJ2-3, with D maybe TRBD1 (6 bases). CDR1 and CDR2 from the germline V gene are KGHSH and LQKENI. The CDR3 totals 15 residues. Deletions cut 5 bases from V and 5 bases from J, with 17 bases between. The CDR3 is CASSTGQYLGDTQYF. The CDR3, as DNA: TGTGCCAGCTCAACAGGACAGTATCTGGGAGATACGCAGTATTTT.

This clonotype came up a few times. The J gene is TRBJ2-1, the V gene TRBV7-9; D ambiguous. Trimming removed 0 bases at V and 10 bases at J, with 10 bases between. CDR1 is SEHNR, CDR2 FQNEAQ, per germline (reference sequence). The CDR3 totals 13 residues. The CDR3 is CASSLASAPEQFF. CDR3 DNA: TGTGCCAGCAGCTTAGCCTCGGCCCCCGAGCAGTTCTTC.

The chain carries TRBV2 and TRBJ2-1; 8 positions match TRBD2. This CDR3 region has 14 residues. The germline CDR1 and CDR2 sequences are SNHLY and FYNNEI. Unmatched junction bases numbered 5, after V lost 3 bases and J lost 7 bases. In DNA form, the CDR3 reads TGTGCCAGCAGTGACAGGGGCGGGGGGAATGAGCAGTTCTTC. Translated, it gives CASSDRGGGNEQFF.

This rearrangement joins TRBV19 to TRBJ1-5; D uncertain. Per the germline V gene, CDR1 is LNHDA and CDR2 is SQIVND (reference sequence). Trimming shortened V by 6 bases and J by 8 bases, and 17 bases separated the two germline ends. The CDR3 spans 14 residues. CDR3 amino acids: CASRTLSDLEPQHF. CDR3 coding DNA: TGTGCCAGTAGAACGTTGTCGGATTTGGAGCCCCAGCATTTT.

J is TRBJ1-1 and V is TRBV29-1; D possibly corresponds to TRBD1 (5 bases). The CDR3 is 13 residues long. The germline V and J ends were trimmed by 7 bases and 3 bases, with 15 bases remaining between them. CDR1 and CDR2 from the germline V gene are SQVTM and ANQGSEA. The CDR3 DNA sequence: TGCAGCGGCCATTTAAGCAGGGACACTGAAGCTTTCTTT. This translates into CSGHLSRDTEAFF.

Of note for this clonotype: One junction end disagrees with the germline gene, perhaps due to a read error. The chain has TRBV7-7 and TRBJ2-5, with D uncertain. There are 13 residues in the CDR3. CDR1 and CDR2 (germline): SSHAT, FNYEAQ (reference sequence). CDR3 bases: TGTGCTAGCAGCTTATACGTCCAGGAGACCCAGTACTTC. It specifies CASSLYVQETQYF.

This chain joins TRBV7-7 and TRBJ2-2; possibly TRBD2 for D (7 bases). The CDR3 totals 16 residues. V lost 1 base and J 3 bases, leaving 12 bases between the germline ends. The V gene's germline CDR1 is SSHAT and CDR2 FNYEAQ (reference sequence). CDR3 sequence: CASSLEGGPDTGELFF. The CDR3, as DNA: TGTGCCAGCAGCTTAGAGGGGGGGCCCGACACCGGGGAGCTGTTTTTT.

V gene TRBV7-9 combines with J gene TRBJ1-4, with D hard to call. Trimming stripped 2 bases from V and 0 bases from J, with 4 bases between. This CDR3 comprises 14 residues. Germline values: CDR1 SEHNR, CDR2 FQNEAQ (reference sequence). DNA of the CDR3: TGTGCCAGCAGCTTATTTCCAACTAATGAAAAACTGTTTTTT. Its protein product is CASSLFPTNEKLFF.

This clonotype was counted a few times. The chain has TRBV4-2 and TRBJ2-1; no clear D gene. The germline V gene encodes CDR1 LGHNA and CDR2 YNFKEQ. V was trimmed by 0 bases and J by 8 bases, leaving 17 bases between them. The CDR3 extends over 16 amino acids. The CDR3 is CASSQDPTPPRHEQFF. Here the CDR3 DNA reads TGTGCCAGCAGCCAAGATCCGACTCCCCCAAGGCATGAGCAGTTCTTC.

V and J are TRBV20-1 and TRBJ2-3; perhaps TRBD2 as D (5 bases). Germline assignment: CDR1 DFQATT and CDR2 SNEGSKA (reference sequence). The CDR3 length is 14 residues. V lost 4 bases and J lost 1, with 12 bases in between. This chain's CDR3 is CSAKEGTGTDTQYF. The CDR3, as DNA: TGCAGTGCTAAAGAGGGAACCGGCACAGATACGCAGTATTTT.

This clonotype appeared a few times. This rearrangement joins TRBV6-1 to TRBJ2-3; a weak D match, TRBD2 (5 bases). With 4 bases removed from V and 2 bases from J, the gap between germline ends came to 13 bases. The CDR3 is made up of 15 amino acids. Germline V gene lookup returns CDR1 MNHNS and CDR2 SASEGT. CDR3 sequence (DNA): TGTGCCAGCAGTGTTTGGACTTCCCTCACAGATACGCAGTATTTT. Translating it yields CASSVWTSLTDTQYF.

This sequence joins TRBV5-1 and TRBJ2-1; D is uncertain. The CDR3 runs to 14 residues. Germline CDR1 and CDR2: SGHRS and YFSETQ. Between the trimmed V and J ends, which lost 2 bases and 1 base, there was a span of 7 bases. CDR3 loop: CASSFQDSYNEQFF. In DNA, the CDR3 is TGCGCCAGCAGCTTTCAGGATTCCTACAATGAGCAGTTCTTC.

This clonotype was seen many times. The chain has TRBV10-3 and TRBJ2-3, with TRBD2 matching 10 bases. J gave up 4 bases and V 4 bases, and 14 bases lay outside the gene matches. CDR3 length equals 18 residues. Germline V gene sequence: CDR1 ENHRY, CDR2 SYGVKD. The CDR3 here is CAISVRPSGGGRADTQYF. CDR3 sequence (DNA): TGTGCCATCAGTGTTCGGCCTAGCGGGGGTGGTCGGGCAGATACGCAGTATTTT.

CDR3 nucleotide sequence: TGCAGTGCTTCCTGGACAGGCTATGGCTACACCTTC. This translates into CSASWTGYGYTF. The rearrangement joins TRBV20-1 to TRBJ1-2; 7 bases map to TRBD1. V was pared by 5 bases and J by 4 bases, with 4 bases of the junction left unmatched. The CDR3 totals 12 residues. From germline, CDR1 is DFQATT and CDR2 SNEGSKA (reference sequence).

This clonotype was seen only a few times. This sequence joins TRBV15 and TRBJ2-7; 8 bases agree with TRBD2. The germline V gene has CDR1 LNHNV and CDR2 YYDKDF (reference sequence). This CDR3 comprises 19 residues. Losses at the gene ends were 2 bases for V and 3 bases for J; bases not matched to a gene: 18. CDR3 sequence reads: CATSRSGTRGLSKYYEQYF. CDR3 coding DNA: TGTGCCACCAGCAGATCCGGGACTAGAGGCCTCTCCAAGTACTACGAGCAGTACTTC.

The CDR3 reads CASSWLSGAETQYF. The CDR3 nucleotides read TGTGCCAGCAGTTGGCTTAGCGGGGCTGAGACCCAGTACTTC. The chain employs TRBV5-5 and TRBJ2-5, with 8 nucleotides matching TRBD2. The CDR3 has 14 residues. CDR1 and CDR2 from the germline V gene are SGHKS and YYEKEE (reference sequence). Germline trimming cut 5 bases from V and 5 bases from J; bases unmatched to any gene: 8.